A selection of T cell receptor beta chains follows, all from one sample in a study of shared clonotypes between healthy human individuals. The data were produced by immunoSEQ multiplex PCR, yet TCRdb's version contains in-frame clones alone and is incomplete. The sample has around 430,000 clones; 75% to 85% are singletons. The sequencing sample was made of PBMCs. These receptors all stem from a middle-aged woman in good health. Some clones in this sample may be carry-over from other donors' samples. Both conserved end residues are part of each CDR3. Each record gives: V gene, D gene, J gene, clone size, CDR3 DNA, CDR3 protein. The D gene is left open where the match is weak. Size values are once, few and many counts, or a class for expanded clones, and some rows have none.

TRBV11-2,NA,TRBJ2-7,NA,TGTGCCAGCAGCTCAGCGGGCTACGAGCAGTACTTC,CASSSAGYEQYF
TRBV7-9,NA,TRBJ2-5,NA,TGTGCCAGCAGCTTTCGTCAAGAGACCCAGTACTTC,CASSFRQETQYF
TRBV2,TRBD1,TRBJ1-2,NA,TGTGCCAGCAGATTCGGGACAGGGTACGGCTATGGCTACACCTTC,CASRFGTGYGYGYTF
TRBV6-5,NA,TRBJ2-1,NA,TGTGCCAGCAGTTACAGGGCTGAGCAGTTCTTC,CASSYRAEQFF
TRBV6-6,NA,TRBJ2-7,NA,TGTGCCAGCAGTTACCCTCAGGGCGACTCCTACGAGCAGTACTTC,CASSYPQGDSYEQYF
TRBV4-1,NA,TRBJ2-7,NA,TGCGCCAGCAGCCAAAAACCCATTTCTACTCACGAGCAGTACTTC,CASSQKPISTHEQYF
TRBV21-1,NA,TRBJ1-2,NA,TGTGCCAGCAGCCTCTATCCCCGAACAGGGGGTTGGCATGGCTACACCTTC,CASSLYPRTGGWHGYTF
TRBV18,NA,TRBJ2-5,NA,TGTGCCAGCTCACCTGACAGTTCCCAAGAGACCCAGTACTTC,CASSPDSSQETQYF
TRBV30,TRBD1,TRBJ2-5,NA,TGTGCCAAAGGACAGGGGGGAGAGACCCAGTACTTC,CAKGQGGETQYF
TRBV28,NA,TRBJ2-7,NA,TGTGCCAGCAGTTTAAGAGGGGGCGAGCAGTACTTC,CASSLRGGEQYF
TRBV18,NA,TRBJ2-1,NA,TGTGCCAGCTTAGGGGGTTCCTACAATGAGCAGTTCTTC,CASLGGSYNEQFF
TRBV4-2,NA,TRBJ2-7,NA,TGTGCCAGCAGCCAAGATGGGTACATGGGTGTGTACGAGCAGTACTTC,CASSQDGYMGVYEQYF
TRBV6-1,NA,TRBJ1-2,NA,TGTGCCAGCAGCGAAACCAAGGAGGCTAACTATGGCTACACCTTC,CASSETKEANYGYTF
TRBV29-1,NA,TRBJ1-1,NA,TGCAGCGTTTCGAGTGGGATTCGGGACACTGAAGCTTTCTTT,CSVSSGIRDTEAFF
TRBV9,NA,TRBJ1-1,NA,TGTGCCAGCAGCGGAACTGCGAACACTGAAGCTTTCTTT,CASSGTANTEAFF
TRBV18,TRBD2,TRBJ2-5,NA,TGTGCCAGCTCCCAGCGCGGGGGAGAGACCCAGTACTTC,CASSQRGGETQYF
TRBV7-8,NA,TRBJ2-7,NA,TGTGCCAGCAGCTTAGCGGGCCATAAGGTTGGCTTC,CASSLAGHKVGF
TRBV10-2,TRBD2,TRBJ2-1,NA,TGCGCCAGTGGCGCGGGAGAAGGGTCCTACAATGAGCAGTTCTTC,CASGAGEGSYNEQFF
TRBV5-1,NA,TRBJ2-1,NA,TGCGCCAGCAGCTTCCAGGGACACCCAAGTGTCTACAATGAGCAGTTCTTC,CASSFQGHPSVYNEQFF
TRBV6-1,TRBD2,TRBJ2-2,NA,TGTGCCAGCAGTGAACTAGCGGGAGGGCCCGGGGAGCTGTTTTTT,CASSELAGGPGELFF
TRBV5-1,TRBD1,TRBJ2-3,once,TGCGCCAGCAGCCCTCCTGGACAGGGTGGGTCAGATACGCAGTATTTT,CASSPPGQGGSDTQYF
TRBV2,NA,TRBJ2-1,NA,TGTGCCAGCAGTCCAACACCCGAGACTACCTACAATGAGCAGTTCTTC,CASSPTPETTYNEQFF
TRBV2,NA,TRBJ2-7,NA,TGTGCCAGCTTTGCAGGTCCCTACGAGCAGTACTTC,CASFAGPYEQYF
TRBV10-1,NA,TRBJ2-1,few,TGCGCCAGCAGTGTCGGCCAGTACAATGAGCAGTTCTTC,CASSVGQYNEQFF
TRBV5-4,TRBD1,TRBJ2-7,once,TGTGCCAGCAGCCCGCGACAGGGGGCCTACGAGCAGTACTTC,CASSPRQGAYEQYF
TRBV7-6,NA,TRBJ2-1,NA,TGTGCCAGCAGCTTAGGTCAGGGAGGCGACAATGAGCAGTTCTTC,CASSLGQGGDNEQFF
TRBV7-8,NA,TRBJ1-4,NA,TGTGCCAGCAGCGTATACAGAAATGAAAAACTGTTTTTT,CASSVYRNEKLFF
TRBV9,NA,TRBJ2-3,once,TGTGCCAGCAGCGTCGGTCAGGGCACAGATACGCAGTATTTT,CASSVGQGTDTQYF
TRBV7-9,TRBD1,TRBJ2-3,NA,TGTGCCAGCAGCTTAGGGAAAGGGGGCTTCGGCACAGATACGCAGTATTTT,CASSLGKGGFGTDTQYF
TRBV28,TRBD1,TRBJ1-4,NA,TGTGCCAGCACCACGGGACAGGGGAATGAAAAACTGTTTTTT,CASTTGQGNEKLFF
TRBV19,NA,TRBJ2-6,NA,TGTGCCAGTAGTATAGGCGGGACTGGGGCCAACGTCCTGACTTTC,CASSIGGTGANVLTF
TRBV2,NA,TRBJ1-4,NA,TGTGCCAGCAGTGTTGATCAGGGTGGAGAAAAACTGTTTTTT,CASSVDQGGEKLFF
TRBV10-1,TRBD1,TRBJ2-3,NA,TGCGCCAGCAGTTCGTCGACAGGGGCGGATACGCAGTATTTT,CASSSSTGADTQYF
TRBV15,TRBD1,TRBJ2-2,NA,TGTGCCACCAGCTCGGGGACAGGGGGCACCGGGGAGCTGTTTTTT,CATSSGTGGTGELFF
TRBV4-2,TRBD2,TRBJ2-3,few,TGTGCCAGCAGCCAAGGGGGGGGAGAGGAGGCAGATACGCAGTATTTT,CASSQGGGEEADTQYF
TRBV27,NA,TRBJ2-7,NA,TGTGCCAGCAGTTTATTCCAGCGGAGTACTCTCGAGCAGTACTTC,CASSLFQRSTLEQYF
TRBV21-1,NA,TRBJ1-5,NA,TGTGCCAGCAGCAAATCGGGGAGTTGTAGCAATCAGCCCCAGCATTTT,CASSKSGSCSNQPQHF
TRBV28,NA,TRBJ2-3,NA,TGTGCCAGCAGTTTATATTCAGATACGCAGTATTTT,CASSLYSDTQYF
TRBV15,NA,TRBJ2-7,few,TGTGCCACCAGCAGAGACAGGGGGGATGGCTACGAGCAGTACTTC,CATSRDRGDGYEQYF
TRBV28,NA,TRBJ1-1,few,TGTGCCAGCAGCCCCGGGGGGGGCGTTACTGAAGCTTTCTTT,CASSPGGGVTEAFF
TRBV10-3,TRBD2,TRBJ2-7,NA,TGTGCCATCAGGGCGGGGACTAGCGGGACCGCCTACGAGCAGTACTTC,CAIRAGTSGTAYEQYF